This T cell receptor beta chain appears in the sequencing data of a study of cytomegalovirus exposure and HLA in healthy donors. Study-level results: The majority of CMV-associated TCR beta chains were reported as apparently HLA-restricted in a later analysis. Later, TCR association rates were found to vary by HLA locus, highest for DRB1 and lowest for HLA-C. Per a prior analysis, the majority of TCR beta V segments were productive roughly 90% or roughly 30% of the time.

The PCR had 60 Vbeta and 13 Jbeta primers. Data came from immunoSEQ multiplex PCR; TCRdb stores just in-frame clones and leaves some out. The sample holds around 140,000 clones, around 85% seen once. The CDR3 consists of 15 residues. V was pared by 7 bases and J by 2 bases, with 7 bases of the junction left unmatched. Germline-derived CDR1 and CDR2 are LNHDA and SQIVND (reference sequence). This clone was found once. Its antigen is unidentified. The origin of this receptor is a woman between 25 and 40 years old in good health and CMV-seronegative. The chain employs TRBV19 and TRBJ1-5; 8 nucleotides match TRBD1. Material for sequencing was PBMCs. This CDR3 is CASTPQGVGNQPQHF. The CDR3 bases are TGTGCCAGTACCCCACAGGGGGTAGGCAATCAGCCCCAGCATTTT.